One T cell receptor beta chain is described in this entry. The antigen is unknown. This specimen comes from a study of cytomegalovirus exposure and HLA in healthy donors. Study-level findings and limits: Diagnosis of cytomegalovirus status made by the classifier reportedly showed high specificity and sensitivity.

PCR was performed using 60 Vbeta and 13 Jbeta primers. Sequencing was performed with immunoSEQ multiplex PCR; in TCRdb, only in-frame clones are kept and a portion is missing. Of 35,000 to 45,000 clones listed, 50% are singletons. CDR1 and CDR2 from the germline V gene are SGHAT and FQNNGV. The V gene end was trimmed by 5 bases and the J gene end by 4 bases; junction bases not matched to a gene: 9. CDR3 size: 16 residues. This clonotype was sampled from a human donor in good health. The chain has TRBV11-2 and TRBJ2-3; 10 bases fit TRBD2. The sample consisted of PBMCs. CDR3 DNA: TGTGCCAGCAGCCCCGGCCTAGCGGGGGTTGCAGATACGCAGTATTTT. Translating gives CASSPGLAGVADTQYF.